The present T cell receptor beta chain was sequenced within a study of long-term antiretroviral therapy in people with HIV. As for the study in general: The study's earliest collections predate the 2015 immediate-ART recommendation by about a decade.

Germline CDR1 and CDR2: ENHRY and SYGVKD. The CDR3 runs to 17 residues. J lost 4 bases, V lost 0 bases, and 9 bases had no gene match. Samples were assayed with immunoSEQ v3.0 at survey level. Assay: immunoSEQ multiplex PCR; the TCRdb copy retains only in-frame clones and omits some. In the table there are under 20,000 clones, 80% of which are singletons. The sample here was unsorted PBMCs, taken 0.1 years before starting antiretroviral therapy. This TCR was sampled from a man aged 18 to 29 with HIV. The rearrangement links TRBV10-3 to TRBJ1-2, with 9 bases that match TRBD1. The CDR3 nucleotides read TGTGCCATCAGTGAGTCTTCCGGGACAGGGAGCTCCTATGGCTACACCTTC. This codes for CAISESSGTGSSYGYTF.